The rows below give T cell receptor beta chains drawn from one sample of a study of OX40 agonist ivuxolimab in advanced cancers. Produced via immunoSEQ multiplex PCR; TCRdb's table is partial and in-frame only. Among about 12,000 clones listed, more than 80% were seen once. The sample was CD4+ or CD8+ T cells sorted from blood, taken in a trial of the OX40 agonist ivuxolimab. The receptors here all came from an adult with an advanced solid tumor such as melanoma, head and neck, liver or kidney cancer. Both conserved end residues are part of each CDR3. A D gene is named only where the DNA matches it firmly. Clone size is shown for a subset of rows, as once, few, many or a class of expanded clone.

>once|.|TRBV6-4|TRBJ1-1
CASSDNSNTEAFF
TGTGCCAGCAGTGACAACTCGAACACTGAAGCTTTCTTT
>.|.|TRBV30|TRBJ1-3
CAWSVHEESVGNTIYF
TGTGCCTGGAGTGTACATGAGGAGTCGGTCGGAAACACCATATATTTT
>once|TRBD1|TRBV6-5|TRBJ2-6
CASRSGGGANVLTF
TGTGCCAGCAGATCAGGGGGTGGGGCCAACGTCCTGACTTTC
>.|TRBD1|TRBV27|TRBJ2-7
CASRTQGDYEQYF
TGTGCCAGCAGAACACAGGGGGACTACGAGCAGTACTTC
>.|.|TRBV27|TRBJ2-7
CATFAGGSRDEQYF
TGTGCCACCTTTGCCGGGGGCTCTCGGGACGAGCAGTACTTC
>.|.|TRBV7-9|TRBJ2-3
CASSHTGDTQYF
TGTGCCAGCAGCCATACGGGAGATACGCAGTATTTT
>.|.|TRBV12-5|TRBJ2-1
CASGDWGRSSYNEQFF
TGTGCTAGTGGGGACTGGGGCCGGAGCTCCTACAATGAGCAGTTCTTC
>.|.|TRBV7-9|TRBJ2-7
CASSLASGEQYF
TGTGCCAGCAGCTTAGCTTCTGGCGAGCAGTACTTC
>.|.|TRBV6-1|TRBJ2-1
CASSESAVGPDNEQFF
TGTGCCAGTAGTGAATCTGCGGTGGGACCCGATAATGAGCAGTTCTTC
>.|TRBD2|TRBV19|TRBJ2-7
CASRGGIGYEQYF
TGTGCCTCCCGGGGGGGAATTGGCTACGAGCAGTACTTC
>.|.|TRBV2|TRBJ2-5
CASSDSELGETQYF
TGTGCCAGCAGTGACTCAGAGTTGGGGGAGACCCAGTACTTC
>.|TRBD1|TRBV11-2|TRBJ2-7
CASSLDRDRVEQYF
TGTGCCAGCAGCTTAGATCGGGACAGGGTCGAGCAGTACTTC
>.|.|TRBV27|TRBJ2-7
CASSSPGGHPYEQYF
TGTGCCAGCAGTTCCCCAGGGGGGCACCCCTACGAGCAGTACTTC
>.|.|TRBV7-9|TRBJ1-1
CASSSAIMNTEAFF
TGTGCCAGCAGCTCCGCCATAATGAACACTGAAGCTTTCTTT
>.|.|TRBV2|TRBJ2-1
CASSEPLGRGISSYNEQFF
TGTGCCAGCAGTGAACCACTCGGCCGCGGAATTAGCTCCTACAATGAGCAGTTCTTC
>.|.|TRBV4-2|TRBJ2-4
CASSQEQAKNIQYF
TGTGCCAGCAGCCAGGAACAGGCCAAAAACATTCAGTACTTC
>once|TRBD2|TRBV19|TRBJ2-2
CASSMGRLAGTNTGELFF
TGTGCCAGTAGTATGGGTCGACTAGCGGGAACGAACACCGGGGAGCTGTTTTTT
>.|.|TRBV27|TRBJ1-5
CASSSGVTQPQHF
TGTGCCAGCAGTTCAGGAGTTACTCAGCCCCAGCATTTT
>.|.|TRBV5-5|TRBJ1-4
CASSWRQKLFF
TGTGCCAGCAGCTGGAGACAAAAACTGTTTTTT
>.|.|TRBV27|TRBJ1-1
CASSSGGRGTEAFF
TGTGCCAGCAGCTCCGGGGGGCGGGGCACTGAAGCTTTCTTT
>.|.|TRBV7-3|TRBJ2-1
CASSLTGADEQFF
TGTGCCAGCAGCTTAACGGGGGCGGATGAGCAGTTCTTC
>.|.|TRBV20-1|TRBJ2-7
CSTRGSGEQYF
TGCAGTACCAGGGGATCGGGGGAGCAGTACTTC
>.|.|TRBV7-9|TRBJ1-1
CASSVGLAAFF
TGTGCCAGCAGCGTGGGTCTCGCCGCTTTCTTT
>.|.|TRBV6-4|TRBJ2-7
CASHGGGENYEQYF
TGTGCCAGCCACGGAGGGGGCGAGAACTACGAGCAGTACTTC
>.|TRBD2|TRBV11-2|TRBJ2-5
CASTLSANSGGWETQYF
TGTGCCAGCACCCTTAGTGCAAATAGCGGGGGGTGGGAGACCCAGTACTTC
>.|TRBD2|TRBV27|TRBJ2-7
CASSPGTSGSYEQYF
TGTGCCAGCAGTCCGGGGACTAGCGGGTCCTACGAGCAGTACTTC